This T cell receptor (beta chain) was retrieved from a study of Ad26.COV2.S vaccination and SARS-CoV-2 variants. Treatment of the sample: 15 to 20 received Ad26.COV2.S at low or high dose, single or two shots; five or six received placebo; per-sample allocation not given. Sampling was done on day 63 after the first vaccine or placebo injection. Using immunoSEQ multiplex PCR, the repertoire was profiled, and TCRdb retains in-frame clones only, with some absent. Among around 340,000 clones listed, 88% were seen once. About this clone: Other DNA sequences in this sample translate to the same CDR3.

This CDR3 spans 13 amino acids. The germline CDR1 and CDR2 sequences are SGHTA and FQGTGA. The V gene end was trimmed by 3 bases and the J gene end by 4 bases; junction bases not matched to a gene: 1. Sequencing was performed on peripheral blood, taken in a trial of Ad26.COV2.S vaccine versus placebo. The origin of this receptor is a person between 18 and 59 years old who received the Ad26.COV2.S COVID-19 vaccine or a placebo. The rearrangement uses TRBV7-3 and TRBJ2-7, with 9 bases aligning to TRBD2. This chain's CDR3 is CASSLTSGYEQYF. DNA for the CDR3: TGTGCCAGCAGCTTGACTAGCGGTTACGAGCAGTACTTC. The full variable domain, rest sourced from reference TRBV7-3 and TRBJ2-7, is GAGVSQTPSNKVTEKGKYVELRCDPISGHTALYWYRQSLGQGPEFLIYFQGTGAADDSGLPNDRFFAVRPEGSVSTLKIQRTERGDSAVYLCASSLTSGYEQYFGPGTRLTVT.